This TCR beta chain appears in the sequencing data of a study of OX40 agonist ivuxolimab in advanced cancers. Study at large: Of mixed ages from roughly 23 to 85 and averaging around 60 years, the group was approximately 80% male.

The repertoire was sequenced with immunoSEQ multiplex PCR; TCRdb's copy has only in-frame clones and lacks some. The profile shows about 20,000 clones, roughly 73% of them singletons. V lost 1 base and J lost 2, with 3 bases in between. Per the germline V gene, CDR1 is SEHNR and CDR2 is FQNEAQ (reference sequence). CDR3 length equals 12 residues. This sequence was found in an adult with an advanced solid tumor such as melanoma, head and neck, liver or kidney cancer. This chain connects TRBV7-9 to TRBJ2-7; D unclear. Sequences were derived from CD4+ or CD8+ T cells sorted from blood, sampled in a trial of the OX40 agonist ivuxolimab. The CDR3 loop reads CASSLVPYEQYF. CDR3 coding DNA: TGTGCCAGCAGCTTAGTACCCTACGAGCAGTACTTC. The variable domain in full, with the rest retrieved from reference TRBV7-9 and TRBJ2-7, is DTGVSQNPRHKITKRGQNVTFRCDPISEHNRLYWYRQTLGQGPEFLTYFQNEAQLEKSRLLSDRFSAERPKGSFSTLEIQRTEQGDSAMYLCASSLVPYEQYFGPGTRLTVT.